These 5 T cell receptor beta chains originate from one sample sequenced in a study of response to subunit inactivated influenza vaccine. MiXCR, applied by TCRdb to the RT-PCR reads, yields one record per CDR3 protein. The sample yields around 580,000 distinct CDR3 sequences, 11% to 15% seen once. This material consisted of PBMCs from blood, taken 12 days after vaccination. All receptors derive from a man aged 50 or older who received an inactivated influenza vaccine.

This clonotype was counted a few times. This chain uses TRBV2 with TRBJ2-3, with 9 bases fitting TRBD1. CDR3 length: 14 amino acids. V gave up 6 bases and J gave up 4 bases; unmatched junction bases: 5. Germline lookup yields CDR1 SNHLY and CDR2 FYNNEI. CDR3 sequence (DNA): TGTGCCAGCAGCTGGGACAGGGATGCAGATACGCAGTATTTT. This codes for CASSWDRDADTQYF.

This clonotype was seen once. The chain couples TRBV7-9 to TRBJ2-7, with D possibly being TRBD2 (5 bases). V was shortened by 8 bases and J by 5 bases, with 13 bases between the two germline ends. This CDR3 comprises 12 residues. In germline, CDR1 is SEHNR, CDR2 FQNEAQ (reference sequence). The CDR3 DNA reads TGTGCCAGCGGTAGAGGGAACCACGAGCAGTACTTC. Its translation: CASGRGNHEQYF.

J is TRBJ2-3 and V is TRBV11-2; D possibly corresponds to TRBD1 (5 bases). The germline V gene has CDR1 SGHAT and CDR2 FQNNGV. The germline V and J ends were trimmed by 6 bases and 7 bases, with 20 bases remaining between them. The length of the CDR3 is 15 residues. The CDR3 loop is CASRPKPGSGNTQYF. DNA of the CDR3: TGTGCCAGCAGGCCGAAGCCGGGCTCAGGGAATACGCAGTATTTT.

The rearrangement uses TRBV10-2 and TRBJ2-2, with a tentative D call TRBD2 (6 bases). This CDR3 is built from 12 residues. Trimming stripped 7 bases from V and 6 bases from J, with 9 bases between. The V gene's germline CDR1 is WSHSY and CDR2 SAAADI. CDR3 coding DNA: TGCGCCAGCAAAGGAGGGCCCGGGGAGCTGTTTTTT. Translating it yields CASKGGPGELFF.

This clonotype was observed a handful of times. CDR3 sequence reads: CASSTGTGGAYGYTF. The CDR3 region has the DNA TGCGCCAGCAGCACCGGGACAGGGGGTGCCTATGGCTACACCTTC. The chain joins TRBV5-1 to TRBJ1-2; 11 bases fit TRBD1. The junction had 6 bases not matched to a gene; V was cut back by 4 bases and J by 4 bases. The CDR3 length is 15 residues. CDR1 is SGHRS and CDR2 is YFSETQ in the germline V gene.